The 11 T cell receptor beta chains below come from one sample, sequenced in a study of cytomegalovirus exposure and HLA in healthy donors. The study ran its PCR with 60 Vbeta and 13 Jbeta primers. Measured with immunoSEQ multiplex PCR; TCRdb has only the in-frame clones, and not every one. The sample holds fewer than 120,000 clones; approximately 80% are singletons and the top ten take over 2.5%. Sequenced material: PBMCs. These receptors all stem from a woman in her fifties or sixties in good health and CMV-seropositive.

The chain uses TRBV4-1 and TRBJ2-7, with 9 bases aligning to TRBD1. Germline CDR1 and CDR2: MGHRA and YSYEKL. The J segment lost 3 bases and the V segment lost 4 bases, leaving 7 bases of the junction unmatched. The CDR3 is made up of 15 amino acids. The CDR3 bases are TGCGCCAGCAGCCCCCAGGGACAGGGCGTCTACGAGCAGTACTTC. As protein: CASSPQGQGVYEQYF.

This rearrangement joins TRBV9 to TRBJ2-7, with D possibly matching TRBD1 (6 bases). This CDR3 comprises 14 residues. The germline V and J ends were trimmed by 3 bases and 2 bases, with 12 bases remaining between them. CDR1 SGDLS and CDR2 YYNGEE come from the germline V gene. CDR3 in amino acids: CASSGGQTAYEQYF. The DNA for the CDR3 is TGTGCCAGCAGCGGCGGACAGACTGCCTACGAGCAGTACTTC.

V and J are TRBV27 and TRBJ1-5; D is unclear. Trimming shortened V by 2 bases and J by 4 bases, and 9 bases separated the two germline ends. The CDR3 runs 14 residues. Germline CDR1 reads MNHEY; CDR2 reads SMNVEV (reference sequence). The CDR3 bases are TGTGCCAGCAGTTTAGAAGGGAGTAATCAGCCCCAGCATTTT. Translation gives CASSLEGSNQPQHF.

The chain carries TRBV4-1 and TRBJ2-7; TRBD1 aligns across 9 bases. Germline lookup yields CDR1 MGHRA and CDR2 YSYEKL. V shed 3 bases and J 6 bases; nucleotides not matched to a gene: 12. This CDR3 is built from 16 residues. CDR3 amino acids: CASSQGPGQGPSEQYF. CDR3 nucleotides: TGCGCCAGCAGCCAGGGACCGGGACAGGGCCCTTCCGAGCAGTACTTC.

This clone occurred a few times. The gene calls are TRBV27 and TRBJ1-4, with D tentatively TRBD1 (5 bases). The CDR3 covers 15 residues. V was cut by 5 bases and J by 7 bases, with 17 bases left in between. Germline lookup yields CDR1 MNHEY and CDR2 SMNVEV (reference sequence). Here the CDR3 DNA reads TGTGCCAGCAGTACCGAAGGGGTGTTCGGTGAAAAACTGTTTTTT. Amino acid sequence: CASSTEGVFGEKLFF.

The chain couples TRBV5-1 to TRBJ2-7; D unclear. The CDR3 covers 14 residues. Germline V gene sequence: CDR1 SGHRS, CDR2 YFSETQ. The germline V and J ends were trimmed by 0 bases and 0 bases, with 7 bases remaining between them. The CDR3 coding sequence is TGCGCCAGCAGCTTGGTCCCCAGCTCCTACGAGCAGTACTTC. This codes for CASSLVPSSYEQYF.

This clone appeared once. CDR3 DNA sequence: TGTGCCAGCACCTACCTGTGGAATCAGCCCCAGCATTTT. Protein product: CASTYLWNQPQHF. The V gene is TRBV6-5, the J gene TRBJ1-5; D unclear. CDR1 MNHEY and CDR2 SVGAGI come from the germline V gene. V lost 7 bases to trimming and J lost 4 bases, with 11 bases between them. This CDR3 is 13 amino acids long.

This chain connects TRBV19 to TRBJ2-2, with D tentatively TRBD2 (5 bases). Trimming stripped 7 bases from V and 3 bases from J, with 18 bases between. Germline CDR1 reads LNHDA; CDR2 reads SQIVND (reference sequence). The CDR3 has 16 residues. The CDR3: CASTQKVFGDTGELFF. CDR3 bases: TGTGCCAGTACACAGAAGGTTTTCGGGGACACCGGGGAGCTGTTTTTT.

The chain combines TRBV6-6 with TRBJ2-1; D is unresolved. Germline V gene lookup returns CDR1 MNHNY and CDR2 SVGAGI (reference sequence). Between the trimmed V and J ends, which lost 5 bases and 3 bases, there was a span of 5 bases. This CDR3 contains 12 residues. CDR3 residues: CASSDNYNEQFF. The CDR3 nucleotides read TGTGCCAGCAGTGACAACTACAATGAGCAGTTCTTC.

The chain has TRBV28 and TRBJ2-7; a possible D gene is TRBD1 (6 bases). CDR3 length: 11 residues. Germline CDR1 is MDHEN and CDR2 is SYDVKM. V lost 8 bases, J lost 4 bases, and 9 bases lay in between. CDR3 bases: TGTGCCAGCCAAGGACAGTACGAGCAGTACTTC. Translation gives CASQGQYEQYF.

This sequence joins TRBV27 and TRBJ1-4; D might be TRBD1 (6 bases). V dropped 2 bases and J dropped 7 bases, with 11 bases sitting between them. Germline lookup yields CDR1 MNHEY and CDR2 SMNVEV (reference sequence). The CDR3 covers 14 residues. The CDR3, as DNA: TGTGCCAGCAGTTTAATGGGGGCTGGTGAAAAACTGTTTTTT. As protein: CASSLMGAGEKLFF.